What follows are 15 T cell receptor beta chains derived from one specimen sequenced in a study of blood T cells in healthy people across ages. The second PCR ran roughly 6 to 11 cycles with a sample-barcoded 5' primer and J-beta primers. Using its own MiXCR run on the 5' RACE reads, TCRdb lists one record per CDR3 protein. The sample records about 580,000 distinct CDR3 sequences, about 45% being singletons. Input material: blood. The source is a man older than 75 in good health.

This rearrangement joins TRBV7-2 to TRBJ2-4, with D possibly called TRBD1 or TRBD2 (5 bases each). Trimming cost V 5 bases and J 13 bases, with 21 bases left between them. Germline V lookup: CDR1 SGHTA, CDR2 FQGNSA. The CDR3 consists of 14 residues. The CDR3 spells CASSERSGAAEQYF. The CDR3 bases are TGTGCCAGCAGCGAACGCTCCGGGGCCGCGGAGCAGTACTTC.

This chain uses TRBV27 with TRBJ2-3, with unresolved D. Germline loops: CDR1 MNHEY, CDR2 SMNVEV (reference sequence). The V gene lost 2 bases and the J gene lost 4 bases, with 13 bases spanning the gap. The CDR3 consists of 15 residues. CDR3 nucleotide sequence: TGTGCCAGCAGTTTAAGGGCCATAGTACCAGATACGCAGTATTTT. Translated, it gives CASSLRAIVPDTQYF.

CDR3: CASSLGQGFQETQYF. The CDR3 DNA sequence: TGCGCCAGCAGCTTAGGACAGGGGTTCCAAGAGACCCAGTACTTC. The chain joins TRBV5-1 to TRBJ2-5; the match to TRBD1 covers 9 bases. The CDR3 runs to 15 residues. The V gene end was trimmed by 2 bases and the J gene end by 1 base; junction bases not matched to a gene: 3. Germline V gives CDR1 SGHRS, CDR2 YFSETQ. The full variable domain, rest sourced from reference TRBV5-1 and TRBJ2-5, is KAGVTQTPRYLIKTRGQQVTLSCSPISGHRSVSWYQQTPGQGLQFLFEYFSETQRNKGNFPGRFSGRQFSNSRSEMNVSTLELGDSALYLCASSLGQGFQETQYFGPGTRLLVL.

V usage is TRBV6-2 or TRBV6-3 and J usage is TRBJ2-2; 8 bases map to TRBD1. The junction had 5 bases not matched to a gene; V was cut back by 4 bases and J by 1 base. The CDR3 is 16 residues long. Germline CDR1 MNHEY, CDR2 SVGEGT. CDR3 residues: CASSSPGTGNTGELFF. CDR3 sequence (DNA): TGTGCCAGCAGTTCGCCCGGGACAGGGAACACCGGGGAGCTGTTTTTT.

The chain combines TRBV3-1 with TRBJ2-4; possibly TRBD1 for D (6 bases). Germline V lookup: CDR1 LGHDT, CDR2 YNNKEL (reference sequence). V lost 1 base and J 15 bases, leaving 22 bases between the germline ends. This CDR3 comprises 15 residues. The CDR3 coding sequence is TGTGCCAGCAGCCAAGGCCCTCTACAGGGAGAGGTTAGGTACTTC. Protein sequence: CASSQGPLQGEVRYF.

The J gene is TRBJ2-1, the V gene TRBV5-1; a weak D match, TRBD1 (5 bases). The CDR3 totals 16 residues. Trimming removed 4 bases from V and 0 bases from J, with 14 bases in between. Germline loops: CDR1 SGHRS, CDR2 YFSETQ. In DNA, the CDR3 is TGCGCCAGCAGCGTTGACAGCGATCCCTCCTACAATGAGCAGTTCTTC. It translates to CASSVDSDPSYNEQFF.

The chain recombines TRBV5-1 with TRBJ2-5, with TRBD2 matching over 12 bases. The J call is in doubt because the DNA end fits TRBJ2-7 better. CDR3 length: 15 residues. From germline, CDR1 is SGHRS and CDR2 YFSETQ. The CDR3 DNA follows: TGCGCCAGCAGCTTGCAGACTAGCGGGGGTTACGAGCAGTACTTC. Translating gives CASSLQTSGGYEQYF.

This clonotype has a handful of counts. The chain couples TRBV6-1 to TRBJ2-5; maybe TRBD2 (5 bases). Germline V gene data show CDR1 as MNHNS and CDR2 as SASEGT. The CDR3 contains 13 residues. Trimming left V 3 bases short and J 4 bases short, with 9 bases between. The CDR3 spells CASSDAGGETQYF. CDR3 DNA sequence: TGTGCCAGCAGTGATGCGGGTGGAGAGACCCAGTACTTC.

This clonotype was seen repeatedly, ten times or more. V and J are TRBV29-1 and TRBJ2-7, with 9 bases matching TRBD1. The V and J ends lost 6 bases and 6 bases, in that order; junction bases with no gene match: 9. Germline V gene data show CDR1 as SQVTM and CDR2 as ANQGSEA. The CDR3 loop spans 13 amino acids. CDR3 nucleotides: TGCAGCGTGACCGGGACAGGGATTCCCGAGCAGTACTTC. Its protein is CSVTGTGIPEQYF.

This clonotype was counted a few times. The chain employs TRBV24-1 and TRBJ2-1, with D possibly matching TRBD2 (5 bases). In germline, CDR1 is KGHDR, CDR2 SFDVKD. CDR3 length: 16 residues. V was shortened by 1 base and J by 8 bases, with 17 bases between the two germline ends. The CDR3, as DNA: TGTGCCACCAGTGATTTAGGCAGGAGGAGTGTCGATGAGCAGTTCTTC. It yields the protein CATSDLGRRSVDEQFF.

This chain joins TRBV7-2 and TRBJ2-7, with a possible D match to TRBD2 (5 bases). Looked up from germline, CDR1 is SGHTA and CDR2 is FQGNSA. The CDR3 extends over 14 amino acids. V lost 3 bases, J lost 2 bases, and 11 bases lay in between. CDR3 loop: CASSLWTGPYEQYF. DNA for the CDR3: TGTGCCAGCAGCTTGTGGACTGGACCCTACGAGCAGTACTTC.

The chain couples TRBV3-1 to TRBJ2-5; unclear D gene. Trimming took 3 bases from V and 5 from J, leaving 7 bases between them. This CDR3 comprises 12 residues. The germline gives CDR1 LGHDT, CDR2 YNNKEL (reference sequence). In DNA form, the CDR3 reads TGTGCCAGCAGCCACTCCAGGGAGACCCAGTACTTC. Translated, it gives CASSHSRETQYF.

The rearrangement joins TRBV28 to TRBJ2-3; D is possibly TRBD2 (5 bases). The germline V gene encodes CDR1 MDHEN and CDR2 SYDVKM. CDR3 length equals 14 residues. Trimming pared 5 bases from V and 5 bases from J, leaving 14 bases between. The CDR3 spells CASSRSGGGDTQYF. The CDR3 DNA follows: TGTGCCAGCAGTCGCTCAGGAGGTGGAGATACGCAGTATTTT.

This clonotype was counted only a few times. The V call is TRBV5-6, the J call TRBJ2-7; D is ambiguous. Germline CDR1 SGHDT, CDR2 YYEEEE. The CDR3 runs to 14 residues. V shed 5 bases and J shed 2 bases, with 14 bases lying between them. The chain's CDR3 is CASSSPSQPYEQYF. CDR3 bases: TGTGCCAGCAGTTCCCCCTCGCAGCCCTACGAGCAGTACTTC.

This clonotype was detected only a few times. The genes are TRBV20-1 and TRBJ2-3, with unresolved D. The germline V gene encodes CDR1 DFQATT and CDR2 SNEGSKA (reference sequence). The CDR3 runs 14 residues. The V gene lost 1 base and the J gene lost 1 base, with 9 bases spanning the gap. CDR3 coding DNA: TGCAGTGCTAGAGGAGGATTCGGCACAGATACGCAGTATTTT. Translating gives CSARGGFGTDTQYF.